These T cell receptor beta chains were read from a single sample in a study of control samples from healthy donors and cancer patients. Profiled with immunoSEQ multiplex PCR; TCRdb holds only in-frame clones, not every one. This sample has 98,000 or so clones, with roughly four fifths found just once. The sequencing sample was made of blood. These receptors all stem from a man aged 60 to 75 in good health. Both conserved end residues are part of each CDR3. D genes are given only for firm matches. A row's size may be missing; if present it is once, few, many or a size class.

CDR3 length: 12; clone size: NA; J gene: TRBJ2-7; V gene: TRBV20-1; D gene: NA; CDR3 protein: CSASRGGTEVRF; CDR3 DNA: TGCAGTGCTAGTAGGGGCGGCACAGAAGTCAGGTTC
CDR3 length: 14; clone size: NA; J gene: TRBJ2-2; V gene: TRBV3-1/TRBV3-2; D gene: NA; CDR3 protein: CASSQDLNTPELFF; CDR3 DNA: TGTGCCAGCAGCCAAGATCTGAACACCCCGGAGCTGTTTTTT
CDR3 length: 17; clone size: NA; J gene: TRBJ2-3; V gene: TRBV13; D gene: TRBD2; CDR3 protein: CASSLVLAGGPGDTQYF; CDR3 DNA: TGTGCCAGCAGCTTAGTACTAGCGGGAGGGCCTGGAGATACGCAGTATTTT
CDR3 length: 14; clone size: NA; J gene: TRBJ2-5; V gene: TRBV3-1/TRBV3-2; D gene: TRBD2; CDR3 protein: CASRTSENQETQYF; CDR3 DNA: TGTGCCAGCAGGACTAGCGAGAACCAAGAGACCCAGTACTTC
CDR3 length: 13; clone size: NA; J gene: TRBJ2-7; V gene: TRBV9; D gene: TRBD2; CDR3 protein: CASSVIAGEEQYF; CDR3 DNA: TGTGCCAGCAGCGTAATAGCGGGAGAGGAGCAGTACTTC
CDR3 length: 15; clone size: NA; J gene: TRBJ2-3; V gene: TRBV14; D gene: NA; CDR3 protein: CASSRQLASTDTQYF; CDR3 DNA: TGTGCCAGCAGCCGACAGTTAGCTAGCACAGATACGCAGTATTTT
CDR3 length: 11; clone size: NA; J gene: TRBJ2-7; V gene: TRBV2; D gene: NA; CDR3 protein: CAGQSLGEQYF; CDR3 DNA: TGTGCCGGACAGAGCCTGGGCGAGCAGTACTTC
CDR3 length: 16; clone size: NA; J gene: TRBJ2-7; V gene: TRBV28; D gene: NA; CDR3 protein: CASIFSRGGLSYEQYF; CDR3 DNA: TGTGCCAGCATTTTTAGCAGGGGAGGCCTCTCCTACGAGCAGTACTTC
CDR3 length: 14; clone size: NA; J gene: TRBJ1-1; V gene: TRBV14; D gene: TRBD1; CDR3 protein: CASSQETGDTEAFF; CDR3 DNA: TGTGCCAGCAGCCAAGAAACAGGGGACACTGAAGCTTTCTTT
CDR3 length: 11; clone size: NA; J gene: TRBJ1-2; V gene: TRBV6-1; D gene: NA; CDR3 protein: CASSERDGYTF; CDR3 DNA: TGTGCCAGCAGTGAACGGGATGGCTACACCTTC
CDR3 length: 16; clone size: few; J gene: TRBJ1-3; V gene: TRBV18; D gene: NA; CDR3 protein: CASSSNPGSSGNTIYF; CDR3 DNA: TGTGCCAGCTCATCCAACCCAGGCAGCTCTGGAAACACCATATATTTT
CDR3 length: 13; clone size: NA; J gene: TRBJ1-1; V gene: TRBV12-3/TRBV12-4; D gene: NA; CDR3 protein: CASSLMVGTEAFF; CDR3 DNA: TGTGCCAGCAGTTTAATGGTGGGCACTGAAGCTTTCTTT
CDR3 length: 16; clone size: NA; J gene: TRBJ2-1; V gene: TRBV5-4; D gene: TRBD2; CDR3 protein: CASSWERGSSYNEQFF; CDR3 DNA: TGTGCCAGCAGCTGGGAGCGGGGTAGCTCCTACAATGAGCAGTTCTTC
CDR3 length: 14; clone size: NA; J gene: TRBJ1-4; V gene: TRBV6-5; D gene: TRBD1; CDR3 protein: CASSRGQGGEKLFF; CDR3 DNA: TGTGCCAGCAGCCGAGGACAGGGGGGGGAAAAACTGTTTTTT
CDR3 length: 16; clone size: NA; J gene: TRBJ1-5; V gene: TRBV2; D gene: NA; CDR3 protein: CASSESGTGTGGPQHF; CDR3 DNA: TGTGCCAGCAGTGAGTCCGGGACTGGGACGGGCGGGCCCCAGCATTTT
CDR3 length: 12; clone size: once; J gene: TRBJ2-3; V gene: TRBV7-2; D gene: NA; CDR3 protein: CASSLNPDTQYF; CDR3 DNA: TGTGCCAGCAGCCTAAACCCAGATACGCAGTATTTT
CDR3 length: 14; clone size: NA; J gene: TRBJ1-4; V gene: TRBV6-5; D gene: NA; CDR3 protein: CASSPGWTNEKLFF; CDR3 DNA: TGTGCCAGCAGTCCAGGGTGGACTAATGAAAAACTGTTTTTT
CDR3 length: 17; clone size: NA; J gene: TRBJ2-4; V gene: TRBV28; D gene: NA; CDR3 protein: CASSPITGTIAKNIQYF; CDR3 DNA: TGTGCCAGCAGTCCAATAACAGGGACAATAGCCAAAAACATTCAGTACTTC
CDR3 length: 15; clone size: NA; J gene: TRBJ1-5; V gene: TRBV2; D gene: NA; CDR3 protein: CASSVRARGNQPQHF; CDR3 DNA: TGTGCCAGCAGTGTTAGGGCCCGCGGCAATCAGCCCCAGCATTTT
CDR3 length: 16; clone size: NA; J gene: TRBJ2-1; V gene: TRBV21-1; D gene: NA; CDR3 protein: CASSPLLGGPHNEQFF; CDR3 DNA: TGTGCCAGCAGCCCATTACTGGGGGGCCCCCACAATGAGCAGTTCTTC
CDR3 length: 19; clone size: NA; J gene: TRBJ2-5; V gene: TRBV4-1; D gene: TRBD1; CDR3 protein: CASSQGRTGRSRVRETQYF; CDR3 DNA: TGCGCCAGCAGCCAAGGACGGACAGGGAGGAGCCGGGTCCGGGAGACCCAGTACTTC
CDR3 length: 13; clone size: NA; J gene: TRBJ1-1; V gene: TRBV19; D gene: NA; CDR3 protein: CASSIYQGTEAFF; CDR3 DNA: TGTGCCAGTAGTATCTATCAGGGCACTGAAGCTTTCTTT
CDR3 length: 14; clone size: NA; J gene: TRBJ1-5; V gene: TRBV3-1/TRBV3-2; D gene: NA; CDR3 protein: CASSQDTGNQPQHF; CDR3 DNA: TGTGCCAGCAGCCAAGATACGGGGAATCAGCCCCAGCATTTT
CDR3 length: 15; clone size: NA; J gene: TRBJ2-3; V gene: TRBV2; D gene: TRBD1; CDR3 protein: CASSDRQGGTDTQYF; CDR3 DNA: TGTGCCAGCAGTGACCGACAGGGAGGCACAGATACGCAGTATTTT
CDR3 length: 13; clone size: NA; J gene: TRBJ1-1; V gene: TRBV5-6; D gene: NA; CDR3 protein: CASSLVTYTEAFF; CDR3 DNA: TGTGCCAGCAGCTTGGTCACTTACACTGAAGCTTTCTTT
CDR3 length: 16; clone size: NA; J gene: TRBJ2-6; V gene: TRBV30; D gene: TRBD1; CDR3 protein: CAWGQGPSSGANVLTF; CDR3 DNA: TGTGCCTGGGGACAGGGCCCAAGCTCTGGGGCCAACGTCCTGACTTTC
CDR3 length: 15; clone size: NA; J gene: TRBJ1-4; V gene: TRBV11-2; D gene: NA; CDR3 protein: CASSLAPVGGEKLFF; CDR3 DNA: TGTGCCAGCAGCTTAGCCCCTGTGGGTGGGGAAAAACTGTTTTTT
CDR3 length: 16; clone size: NA; J gene: TRBJ2-3; V gene: TRBV7-8; D gene: NA; CDR3 protein: CASSVRRGTPTDTQYF; CDR3 DNA: TGTGCCAGCAGTGTTCGGCGCGGGACCCCCACAGATACGCAGTATTTT
CDR3 length: 16; clone size: NA; J gene: TRBJ2-1; V gene: TRBV11-2; D gene: TRBD2; CDR3 protein: CASSPRTSGSRNEQFF; CDR3 DNA: TGTGCCAGCAGCCCGAGGACTAGCGGGAGTCGCAATGAGCAGTTCTTC
CDR3 length: 16; clone size: NA; J gene: TRBJ1-2; V gene: TRBV13; D gene: NA; CDR3 protein: CASSRMGRPGSGGYTF; CDR3 DNA: TGTGCCAGCAGCCGGATGGGGAGGCCAGGTTCCGGTGGCTACACCTTC
CDR3 length: 16; clone size: NA; J gene: TRBJ2-1; V gene: TRBV6-4; D gene: TRBD2; CDR3 protein: CASSVGTSGGANEQFF; CDR3 DNA: TGTGCCAGCAGCGTCGGGACTAGCGGGGGGGCAAACGAGCAGTTCTTC
CDR3 length: 13; clone size: NA; J gene: TRBJ1-1; V gene: TRBV5-1; D gene: NA; CDR3 protein: CASSLGLNAEAFF; CDR3 DNA: TGCGCCAGCAGCCTGGGCCTGAACGCTGAAGCTTTCTTT
CDR3 length: 15; clone size: NA; J gene: TRBJ2-2; V gene: TRBV28; D gene: TRBD2; CDR3 protein: CASSSAGVNTGELFF; CDR3 DNA: TGTGCCAGCAGTTCAGCGGGAGTTAACACCGGGGAGCTGTTTTTT
CDR3 length: 15; clone size: NA; J gene: TRBJ2-5; V gene: TRBV11-2; D gene: TRBD2; CDR3 protein: CASSPGTSGQETQYF; CDR3 DNA: TGTGCCAGCAGCCCCGGGACTAGCGGCCAAGAGACCCAGTACTTC
CDR3 length: 13; clone size: NA; J gene: TRBJ2-7; V gene: TRBV5-6; D gene: TRBD1; CDR3 protein: CASSGDSPYEQYF; CDR3 DNA: TGTGCCAGCAGCGGGGACAGCCCCTACGAGCAGTACTTC
CDR3 length: 18; clone size: NA; J gene: TRBJ2-5; V gene: TRBV14; D gene: TRBD1; CDR3 protein: CASSQAPGQGLPQDTQYF; CDR3 DNA: TGTGCCAGCAGCCAGGCCCCGGGACAGGGCTTACCGCAAGACACCCAGTACTTC
CDR3 length: 12; clone size: NA; J gene: TRBJ2-1; V gene: TRBV12-3/TRBV12-4; D gene: TRBD1; CDR3 protein: CASSLGTGGRFF; CDR3 DNA: TGTGCCAGCAGTTTGGGGACAGGGGGCAGGTTCTTC
CDR3 length: 15; clone size: NA; J gene: TRBJ1-2; V gene: TRBV14; D gene: NA; CDR3 protein: CASSQDLAPNYGYTF; CDR3 DNA: TGTGCCAGCAGCCAAGATCTGGCACCAAACTATGGCTACACCTTC
CDR3 length: 21; clone size: NA; J gene: TRBJ2-2; V gene: TRBV9; D gene: TRBD2; CDR3 protein: CASSVEMEAGGPRFYTGELFF; CDR3 DNA: TGTGCCAGCAGCGTAGAAATGGAAGCGGGGGGGCCTCGGTTTTACACCGGGGAGCTGTTTTTT
CDR3 length: 17; clone size: NA; J gene: TRBJ1-2; V gene: TRBV27; D gene: NA; CDR3 protein: CASSFTGWAGGSYGYTF; CDR3 DNA: TGTGCCAGCAGTTTTACAGGGTGGGCGGGGGGATCCTATGGCTACACCTTC
CDR3 length: 16; clone size: NA; J gene: TRBJ2-3; V gene: TRBV7-9; D gene: NA; CDR3 protein: CASTMGQRDLTDTQYF; CDR3 DNA: TGTGCCAGCACCATGGGACAGCGGGACCTCACAGATACGCAGTATTTT